These 29 T cell receptor beta chains came from one sample sequenced in a study of CD8 T cells in ankylosing spondylitis. MiXCR, applied by TCRdb to the 5' RACE reads, yields one record per CDR3 protein. The data hold around 230,000 distinct CDR3 sequences, with roughly 8.6% observed a single time. The sample consisted of blood, either unsorted or a sorted T cell fraction (not recorded which). Receptors originate from a male donor with ankylosing spondylitis or in good health (not recorded which).

This clonotype occurred many times. V and J are TRBV11-2 and TRBJ2-2; 13 bases map to TRBD2. Germline V gene lookup returns CDR1 SGHAT and CDR2 FQNNGV. Trimming at V came to 0 bases and at J to 14 bases, leaving 3 bases not matched to a gene. The CDR3 totals 14 residues. The CDR3 is CASSLERTSGRLFF. The DNA of the CDR3 is TGTGCCAGCAGCTTAGAGCGGACTAGCGGGAGACTGTTTTTT.

This clonotype appeared many times. This chain connects TRBV27 to TRBJ1-5; D is unclear. The length of the CDR3 is 16 residues. Trimming stripped 6 bases from V and 2 bases from J, with 17 bases between. The germline gives CDR1 MNHEY, CDR2 SMNVEV (reference sequence). This CDR3 reads CASSSGTALGNQPQHF. CDR3 bases: TGTGCCAGCAGCTCCGGAACGGCCTTGGGCAATCAGCCCCAGCATTTT.

This clonotype was counted ten times or more. The chain has TRBV12-3 or TRBV12-4 and TRBJ2-7; 7 positions agree with TRBD1. The V segment lost 5 bases and the J segment 4 bases; nucleotides outside the gene matches: 8. The CDR3 contains 14 residues. CDR3 coding DNA: TGTGCCAGCAGTCTCAGACAGGGATCATACGAGCAGTACTTC. Translated: CASSLRQGSYEQYF.

This clonotype was detected ten times or more. CDR3 region: CATSRASLRDNQPQHF. CDR3 bases: TGTGCCACCAGCAGAGCAAGCCTAAGGGACAATCAGCCCCAGCATTTT. The V and J genes are TRBV15 and TRBJ1-5; D unresolved. Trimming stripped 1 base from V and 3 bases from J, with 13 bases between. The CDR3 is 16 residues long. Germline V gene lookup returns CDR1 LNHNV and CDR2 YYDKDF (reference sequence).

This clonotype was detected ten times or more. The chain employs TRBV5-1 and TRBJ1-5; D perhaps matches TRBD1 (5 bases). The CDR3 runs 14 residues. The germline V gene has CDR1 SGHRS and CDR2 YFSETQ. Deletions cut 4 bases from V and 7 bases from J, with 15 bases between. The CDR3 DNA follows: TGCGCCAGCAGCCGCAGTGGCGGGGACCAGCCCCAGCATTTT. Translating gives CASSRSGGDQPQHF.

This clonotype was seen at least ten times. The chain has TRBV6-1 and TRBJ2-1; 10 bases align to TRBD2. The length of the CDR3 is 14 residues. V shed 4 bases and J 3 bases; nucleotides not matched to a gene: 0. Germline CDR1 MNHNS, CDR2 SASEGT. In DNA form, the CDR3 reads TGTGCCAGCAGTGGGACTAGCGGCTACAATGAGCAGTTCTTC. Protein sequence: CASSGTSGYNEQFF.

The chain recombines TRBV9 with TRBJ1-2; D is ambiguous. Germline CDR1 SGDLS, CDR2 YYNGEE. This CDR3 is built from 14 residues. V lost 0 bases, J lost 8 bases, and 14 bases lay in between. The CDR3 reads CASSVGKVPGGYTF. The CDR3 bases are TGTGCCAGCAGCGTAGGCAAGGTACCGGGGGGCTACACCTTC.

At least ten counts were recorded for this clonotype. The chain has TRBV7-2 and TRBJ2-7, with 11 bases fitting TRBD1. The trim removed 5 bases at V and 9 bases at J, leaving 6 bases unmatched. The CDR3 runs to 13 residues. Germline V gene lookup returns CDR1 SGHTA and CDR2 FQGNSA. The CDR3 here is CASSLDRGHRQYF. The CDR3 nucleotides are TGTGCCAGCAGCCTGGACAGGGGGCATAGGCAGTACTTC.

This clonotype was observed a handful of times. The CDR3 DNA reads as TGTGCCAGCAGTCGATCCTCAGGGGGCCCTGGTGAAGCTTTCTTT. Protein: CASSRSSGGPGEAFF. J is TRBJ1-1 and V is TRBV6-1; 8 bases match TRBD1. In germline, CDR1 is MNHNS, CDR2 SASEGT. The ends lost 5 bases at V and 7 bases at J; junction bases unmatched: 12. The CDR3 extends over 15 amino acids.

This clonotype was recorded at least ten times. This rearrangement joins TRBV12-3 or TRBV12-4 to TRBJ1-2; D possibly corresponds to TRBD1 (5 bases). V lost 5 bases and J lost 8, with 15 bases in between. This CDR3 has 13 residues. The CDR3 DNA follows: TGTGCCAGCAGTCTGGGACGGTTGGGCGGCTACACCTTC. Its translation: CASSLGRLGGYTF.

This clonotype has ten or more counts. The chain links TRBV10-3 to TRBJ1-1; D gene ambiguous. V shed 4 bases and J shed 8 bases, with 14 bases lying between them. Germline CDR1 reads ENHRY; CDR2 reads SYGVKD. CDR3 length equals 13 residues. CDR3 region: CAISAVGRKEAFF. DNA of the CDR3: TGTGCCATCAGTGCCGTAGGGCGGAAGGAAGCTTTCTTT.

This clonotype was seen repeatedly, ten times or more. This rearrangement joins TRBV6-1 to TRBJ1-6; 8 bases map to TRBD1. This CDR3 is built from 14 residues. Germline CDR1 MNHNS, CDR2 SASEGT. V lost 7 bases to trimming and J lost 11 bases; unmatched junction nucleotides: 10. CDR3 DNA sequence: TGTGCCAGCAATCTCGTTAGCAGGGGGCCACCCCTCCACTTT. Protein product: CASNLVSRGPPLHF.

This clonotype was counted at least ten times. The V gene is TRBV10-2, the J gene TRBJ1-6; perhaps TRBD1 as D (5 bases). Per the germline V gene, CDR1 is WSHSY and CDR2 is SAAADI. The CDR3 is 16 residues long. V was cut by 3 bases and J by 6 bases, with 15 bases left in between. The CDR3 protein is CASSETSGHLNSPLHF. The CDR3 DNA reads TGCGCCAGCAGTGAAACGAGTGGACACCTTAATTCACCCCTCCACTTT.

The table lists this clonotype with many counts. The gene calls are TRBV5-1 and TRBJ1-1; D gene uncertain. Between the trimmed V and J ends, which lost 3 bases and 8 bases, there was a span of 17 bases. The CDR3 spans 14 residues. The germline V gene has CDR1 SGHRS and CDR2 YFSETQ. For the CDR3, the DNA is TGCGCCAGCAGCTCTGAAGGGTTAGACTCCGAAGCTTTCTTT. Translating gives CASSSEGLDSEAFF.

This clonotype was counted many times. The rearrangement uses TRBV6-2 or TRBV6-3 and TRBJ2-7, with 9 nucleotides matching TRBD1. Germline-derived CDR1 and CDR2 are MNHEY and SVGEGT. The CDR3 extends over 14 amino acids. The J segment lost 6 bases and the V segment lost 7 bases, leaving 10 bases of the junction unmatched. The CDR3 DNA sequence: TGTGCCAGCATGAACCCGGGACAGGGTCGCGAGCAGTACTTC. The encoded protein is CASMNPGQGREQYF.

This clonotype was seen many times. In nucleotides, the CDR3 is TGTGCCAGCAGTTACTCGAACCTTCTCGCCGGAGTAGGGAGCTCTGGAAACACCATATATTTT. Translating it yields CASSYSNLLAGVGSSGNTIYF. The chain is built from TRBV6-2 or TRBV6-3 and TRBJ1-3; D is ambiguous. V was shortened by 0 bases and J by 0 bases, with 24 bases between the two germline ends. The CDR3 totals 21 residues. CDR1 is MNHEY, CDR2 SVGEGT, per germline.

This clonotype turned up a few times. V and J are TRBV7-9 and TRBJ1-1, with 7 bases identical to TRBD1. The ends lost 6 bases at V and 4 bases at J; junction bases unmatched: 8. CDR1 and CDR2 from the germline V gene are SEHNR and FQNEAQ (reference sequence). This CDR3 region has 14 residues. CDR3 DNA sequence: TGTGCCAGCAGTTTATCACAGGGGAGCACTGAAGCTTTCTTT. Amino acids: CASSLSQGSTEAFF.

This clonotype was detected many times. The chain links TRBV12-3 or TRBV12-4 to TRBJ2-2; TRBD2 matches 7 bases. V gave up 6 bases and J gave up 4 bases; unmatched junction bases: 11. The CDR3 totals 16 residues. CDR3 in amino acids: CASSAPRRGFTGELFF. The CDR3 DNA reads TGTGCCAGCAGCGCCCCCAGGCGGGGGTTCACCGGGGAGCTGTTTTTT.

The chain combines TRBV4-3 with TRBJ1-2, with TRBD1 as a possible D gene (5 bases). CDR1 is LGHNA and CDR2 is YSLEER in the germline V gene. Between the trimmed V and J ends, which lost 4 bases and 7 bases, there was a span of 19 bases. This CDR3 has 15 residues. CDR3 in DNA: TGCGCCAGCAGCCCCCGCGGGGGTACTCTCCTTGGCTACACCTTC. It yields the protein CASSPRGGTLLGYTF.

This clonotype was picked up many times. The rearrangement joins TRBV7-2 to TRBJ1-3, with no clear D. The germline V and J ends were trimmed by 5 bases and 9 bases, with 20 bases remaining between them. The CDR3 has 15 residues. CDR1 and CDR2 from the germline V gene are SGHTA and FQGNSA. CDR3 sequence: CASSTDPLGGATIYF. The CDR3 nucleotides are TGTGCCAGCAGCACCGACCCCCTGGGCGGTGCCACCATATATTTT.

This clonotype was recorded many times. One end of the junction fails to match germline, which may point to a read error. The V and J genes are TRBV12-3 or TRBV12-4 and TRBJ1-5; maybe TRBD1 (6 bases). The length of the CDR3 is 14 residues. In nucleotides, the CDR3 is TGTGCCAGCAGCTTAGGGGGAGGAAATCAGCCCCAGCATTTT. Amino acids: CASSLGGGNQPQHF.

The chain is built from TRBV5-6 and TRBJ1-2; the D is unclear. Germline lookup yields CDR1 SGHDT and CDR2 YYEEEE. V was shortened by 1 base and J by 0 bases, with 13 bases between the two germline ends. The CDR3 is made up of 16 amino acids. Here the CDR3 DNA reads TGTGCCAGCAGCTTGCGTGCGGCAGGCTCTAACTATGGCTACACCTTC. Its translation: CASSLRAAGSNYGYTF.

This clonotype has ten or more counts. V and J are TRBV5-5 and TRBJ2-1; D not certain. The V end lost 3 bases, the J end lost 0 bases, and 13 bases lay between the germline ends. Germline lookup yields CDR1 SGHKS and CDR2 YYEKEE (reference sequence). This CDR3 has 16 amino acids. CDR3 amino acids: CASSSVWARSYNEQFF. Here the CDR3 DNA reads TGTGCCAGCAGCTCGGTATGGGCGCGCTCCTACAATGAGCAGTTCTTC. Based on the CDR3 plus reference TRBV5-5 and TRBJ2-1, the full variable domain is DAGVTQSPTHLIKTRGQQVTLRCSPISGHKSVSWYQQVLGQGPQFIFQYYEKEERGRGNFPDRFSARQFPNYSSELNVNALLLGDSALYLCASSSVWARSYNEQFFGPGTRLTVL.

This clonotype has a count of ten or more. The gene calls are TRBV7-2 and TRBJ1-1; D remains ambiguous. CDR1 is SGHTA, CDR2 FQGNSA, per germline. V lost 1 base and J lost 6, with 12 bases in between. The CDR3 loop spans 14 amino acids. DNA for the CDR3: TGTGCCAGCAGCTTAGAAATCTTAGCGGCTGAAGCTTTCTTT. It codes for CASSLEILAAEAFF.

This clonotype was recorded many times. The chain employs TRBV20-1 and TRBJ1-2, with unresolved D. The CDR3 has 13 amino acids. The germline V gene has CDR1 DFQATT and CDR2 SNEGSKA (reference sequence). The germline V and J ends were trimmed by 0 bases and 0 bases, with 5 bases remaining between them. The CDR3: CSARDGANYGYTF. CDR3 nucleotide sequence: TGCAGTGCTAGAGATGGGGCTAACTATGGCTACACCTTC.

This clonotype was seen at least ten times. The CDR3 DNA follows: TGTGCCAGCAGCTTAATCGGTACCTACGAGCAGTACTTC. This codes for CASSLIGTYEQYF. The chain joins TRBV7-9 to TRBJ2-7; D gene ambiguous. In germline, CDR1 is SEHNR, CDR2 FQNEAQ (reference sequence). The germline V and J ends were trimmed by 2 bases and 2 bases, with 7 bases remaining between them. This CDR3 is built from 13 residues.

This clonotype was observed many times. This chain uses TRBV20-1 with TRBJ1-1; 9 positions agree with TRBD1. The CDR3 is made up of 12 amino acids. With V trimmed by 6 bases and J by 10 bases, 9 bases remained unmatched. Germline loops: CDR1 DFQATT, CDR2 SNEGSKA (reference sequence). CDR3 sequence reads: CSALDRGLLAFF. The CDR3 DNA sequence: TGCAGTGCACTCGACAGGGGGTTGTTAGCTTTCTTT.

This clonotype was counted many times. V is TRBV20-1 and J is TRBJ2-1, with TRBD2 identical over 9 bases. The CDR3 sequence is 15 residues long. J was trimmed by 9 bases and V by 0 bases; bases with no gene match: 9. The germline V gene encodes CDR1 DFQATT and CDR2 SNEGSKA (reference sequence). As DNA, the CDR3 is TGCAGTGCTAGAGAGGGTAGCGGGAGAGGGAGTGAGCAGTTCTTC. Amino acids: CSAREGSGRGSEQFF.

V usage is TRBV4-2 and J usage is TRBJ1-1; TRBD1 matches at 7 bases. With V trimmed by 2 bases and J by 3 bases, 6 bases remained unmatched. The germline CDR1 and CDR2 sequences are LGHNA and YNFKEQ. The CDR3 sequence is 15 residues long. CDR3 nucleotides: TGTGCCAGCAGCCAAACTTACAGGGGCGACACTGAAGCTTTCTTT. It is translated as CASSQTYRGDTEAFF.